This T cell receptor beta chain was retrieved from a study of T-cell reconstitution after alpha-beta-depleted transplantation in children. Overall study findings and caveats: Among T cells one year after transplant, newly produced cells accounted for most counts and diversity. Surviving recipient T cells and thymic progenitors accounted for the high day-60 TCRbeta diversity observed in some patients.

Note on this clonotype: What it binds is unknown.

Unique molecular identifiers were incorporated when the TCRbeta library was constructed. TCRdb re-called the PCR reads through MiXCR, storing one row per CDR3 protein. The data show tens of thousands of distinct CDR3 sequences, approximately 43% seen once. V was clipped by 0 bases and J by 4 bases, with 12 bases between them. The CDR3 covers 15 residues. CDR1 is MNHEY and CDR2 is SVGAGI in the germline V gene. The starting material was PBMCs, mostly from graft donor cells, obtained 360 days after TCRalphabeta/CD19-depleted stem cell transplant. The rearrangement uses TRBV6-5 and TRBJ1-2; D is perhaps TRBD1 (6 bases). The TCR was taken from a male patient younger than 18 who had a stem cell transplant for acute lymphoblastic leukemia, so the T cells may come from the graft donor. CDR3 DNA sequence: TGTGCCAGCAGTTACTCGAATACAGGGTTCTATGGCTACACCTTC. Translation: CASSYSNTGFYGYTF.